One sample yielded the 10 T cell receptor beta chains listed below, sequenced in a study of early T cells in non-severe SARS-CoV-2 infection. TCRdb called the 5' RACE reads again in MiXCR, with one record for every CDR3 protein. The data hold about 70,000 distinct CDR3 sequences, with 11% observed a single time. The sequenced material came from whole blood. The origin of the receptors is an adult who was a healthcare worker with PCR-confirmed SARS-CoV-2 infection or an uninfected control (not recorded which).

This rearrangement joins TRBV7-2 to TRBJ2-7; D is ambiguous. V lost 2 bases and J 0 bases, leaving 5 bases between the germline ends. The CDR3 runs 13 residues. CDR1 and CDR2 from the germline V gene are SGHTA and FQGNSA. DNA for the CDR3: TGTGCCAGCAGCTTACCCAGCTCCTACGAGCAGTACTTC. Translated, it gives CASSLPSSYEQYF. The full variable domain, in which reference TRBV7-2 and TRBJ2-7 provide the parts outside the CDR3, is GAGVSQSPSNKVTEKGKDVELRCDPISGHTALYWYRQSLGQGLEFLIYFQGNSAPDKSGLPSDRFSAERTGGSVSTLTIQRTQQEDSAVYLCASSLPSSYEQYFGPGTRLTVT.

Ten or more counts support this clonotype. The rearrangement joins TRBV19 to TRBJ2-3, with 15 bases fitting TRBD2. The CDR3 consists of 17 residues. Per the germline V gene, CDR1 is LNHDA and CDR2 is SQIVND (reference sequence). Trimming removed 5 bases from V and 0 bases from J; junction bases left unmatched: 3. The CDR3 reads CASSGTSGGISTDTQYF. CDR3 nucleotide sequence: TGTGCCAGTAGTGGGACTAGCGGGGGGATAAGCACAGATACGCAGTATTTT. The whole variable domain, remainder taken from reference TRBV19 and TRBJ2-3, is DGGITQSPKYLFRKEGQNVTLSCEQNLNHDAMYWYRQDPGQGLRLIYYSQIVNDFQKGDIAEGYSVSREKKESFPLTVTSAQKNPTAFYLCASSGTSGGISTDTQYFGPGTRLTVL.

At least ten counts were recorded for this clonotype. The rearrangement joins TRBV11-2 to TRBJ1-4, with D unclear. V was cut by 2 bases and J by 4 bases, with 8 bases left in between. CDR1 SGHAT and CDR2 FQNNGV come from the germline V gene. This CDR3 contains 14 residues. The CDR3 spells CASSLKDGNEKLFF. As DNA, the CDR3 is TGTGCCAGCAGCTTAAAGGACGGTAATGAAAAACTGTTTTTT.

This clonotype was seen at least ten times. The chain has TRBV6-1 and TRBJ2-3; D is undetermined. V lost 5 bases, J lost 2 bases, and 11 bases lay in between. Germline CDR1 reads MNHNS; CDR2 reads SASEGT. The CDR3 totals 14 residues. In DNA, the CDR3 is TGTGCCAGCAGTTACCGGGCTTACACAGATACGCAGTATTTT. This codes for CASSYRAYTDTQYF.

This chain joins TRBV11-2 and TRBJ2-5; D is tentatively TRBD1 or TRBD2 (6 bases each). The germline V and J ends were trimmed by 3 bases and 1 base, with 12 bases remaining between them. Germline V gene sequence: CDR1 SGHAT, CDR2 FQNNGV. The CDR3 loop spans 15 amino acids. The CDR3 loop reads CASSFSGAFQETQYF. In nucleotides, the CDR3 is TGTGCCAGCAGCTTTTCGGGGGCATTCCAAGAGACCCAGTACTTC.

The V and J genes are TRBV4-1 and TRBJ2-1; D ambiguous. The CDR3 contains 16 residues. The V gene lost 0 bases and the J gene lost 6 bases, with 15 bases spanning the gap. Germline loops: CDR1 MGHRA, CDR2 YSYEKL. Here the CDR3 reads CASSQDPPPTGNEQFF. The DNA of the CDR3 is TGCGCCAGCAGCCAAGATCCCCCTCCAACGGGCAATGAGCAGTTCTTC.

In this sample, this clonotype turned up a few times. The gene calls are TRBV29-1 and TRBJ2-1; 8 nucleotides align to TRBD1. V lost 1 base and J lost 4; bases outside the gene matches: 6. The CDR3 has 15 residues. CDR1 is SQVTM and CDR2 is ANQGSEA in the germline V gene. This CDR3 reads CSVEGTGTRYNEQFF. Here the CDR3 DNA reads TGCAGCGTTGAAGGGACAGGGACCCGGTACAATGAGCAGTTCTTC.

About this clonotype: A much larger clone lies a single base off, so this may be a read error. This chain connects TRBV4-2 to TRBJ1-1; a weak D match, TRBD1 (6 bases). This CDR3 contains 15 residues. The germline gives CDR1 LGHNA, CDR2 YNFKEQ. The ends were cut back, 4 bases at V and 6 bases at J, with 18 bases in the middle. The CDR3: CASSRAGPGGAEAFF. CDR3 DNA: TGTGCCAGCAGCCGAGCAGGGCCCGGGGGCGCTGAAGCTTTCTTT.

V gene TRBV7-9 combines with J gene TRBJ2-5; possible D gene TRBD1, 5 bases. The CDR3 sequence is 13 residues long. In germline, CDR1 is SEHNR, CDR2 FQNEAQ (reference sequence). Trimming left V 3 bases short and J 5 bases short, with 10 bases between. CDR3 sequence (DNA): TGTGCCAGCAGCTTTAGGGGCACTGAGACCCAGTACTTC. This gives the protein CASSFRGTETQYF.

This chain links TRBV7-2 with TRBJ2-7; 7 positions match TRBD1. The trim removed 6 bases at V and 1 base at J, leaving 9 bases unmatched. CDR1 is SGHTA, CDR2 FQGNSA, per germline. This CDR3 spans 15 amino acids. CDR3 in amino acids: CASRLGTAYSYEQYF. The CDR3 DNA reads as TGTGCCAGCAGACTAGGGACAGCCTATTCCTACGAGCAGTACTTC.